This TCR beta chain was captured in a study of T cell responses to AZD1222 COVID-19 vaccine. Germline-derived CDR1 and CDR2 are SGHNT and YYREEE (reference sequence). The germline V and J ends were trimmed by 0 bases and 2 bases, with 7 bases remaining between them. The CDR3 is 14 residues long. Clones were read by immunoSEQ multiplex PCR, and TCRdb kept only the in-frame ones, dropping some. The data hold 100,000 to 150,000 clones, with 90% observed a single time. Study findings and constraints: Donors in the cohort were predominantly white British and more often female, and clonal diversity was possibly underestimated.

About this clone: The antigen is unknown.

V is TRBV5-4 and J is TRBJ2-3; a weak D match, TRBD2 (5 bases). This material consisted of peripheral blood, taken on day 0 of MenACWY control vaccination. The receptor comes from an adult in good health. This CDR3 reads CASSLGLNTDTQYF. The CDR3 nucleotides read TGTGCCAGCAGCTTGGGACTAAACACAGATACGCAGTATTTT.